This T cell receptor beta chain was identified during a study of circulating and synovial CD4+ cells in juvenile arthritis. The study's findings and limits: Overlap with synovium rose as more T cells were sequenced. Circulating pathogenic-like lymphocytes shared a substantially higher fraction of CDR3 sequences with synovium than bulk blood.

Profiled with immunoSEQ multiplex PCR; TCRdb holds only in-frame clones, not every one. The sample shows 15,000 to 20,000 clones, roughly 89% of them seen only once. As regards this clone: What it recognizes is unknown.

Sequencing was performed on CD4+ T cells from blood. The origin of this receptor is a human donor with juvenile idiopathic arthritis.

The CDR3 loop is CASSMIRGYEQYF. CDR3 DNA sequence: TGTGCCAGTAGTATGATAAGGGGCTACGAGCAGTACTTC. The chain couples TRBV19 to TRBJ2-7; D may be TRBD1 (5 bases). Trimming took 3 bases from V and 3 from J, leaving 9 bases between them. The CDR3 loop spans 13 amino acids. Germline loops: CDR1 LNHDA, CDR2 SQIVND (reference sequence).